Below are 5 T cell receptor beta chains sequenced from a single sample in a study of blood T cell repertoires in COVID-19. Sequencing was performed with immunoSEQ multiplex PCR; in TCRdb, only in-frame clones are kept and a portion is missing. Found here are more than 150,000 clones, about 80% of them singletons; the top ten hold less than 30%. The sample comprised peripheral blood. All receptors come from a woman aged 70 to 79 with acute or convalescent COVID-19.

This CDR3 reads CASSYSAGTYQETQYF. The CDR3 region has the DNA TGTGCCAGCAGTTACTCGGCAGGAACGTACCAAGAGACCCAGTACTTC. The J gene is TRBJ2-5, the V gene TRBV6-5; D call uncertain. The CDR3 is made up of 16 amino acids. V was cut by 0 bases and J by 0 bases, with 11 bases left in between. CDR1 is MNHEY and CDR2 is SVGAGI in the germline V gene.

The V call is TRBV27, the J call TRBJ2-1; 8 bases fit TRBD1. The CDR3 contains 13 residues. Germline assignment: CDR1 MNHEY and CDR2 SMNVEV (reference sequence). Trimming cost V 6 bases and J 6 bases; bases outside gene matches: 4. The chain's CDR3 is CASRRDRGNEQFF. CDR3 DNA sequence: TGTGCCAGCAGAAGAGACAGGGGCAATGAGCAGTTCTTC.

The rearrangement links TRBV19 to TRBJ2-7; D not resolved. Per the germline V gene, CDR1 is LNHDA and CDR2 is SQIVND (reference sequence). Trimming stripped 8 bases from V and 4 bases from J, with 15 bases between. This CDR3 spans 13 amino acids. In nucleotides, the CDR3 is TGTGCCAGTGGAATCGGGTTCAGTTACGAGCAGTACTTC. Its translation: CASGIGFSYEQYF.

This sequence joins TRBV29-1 and TRBJ1-5; 8 nucleotides agree with TRBD1. CDR1 SQVTM and CDR2 ANQGSEA come from the germline V gene. V shed 3 bases and J 1 base; nucleotides not matched to a gene: 5. The CDR3 totals 15 residues. Written as DNA, the CDR3 is TGCAGCGTTGACAGGGGGCGGGGGAGCAATCAGCCCCAGCATTTT. Encoded protein: CSVDRGRGSNQPQHF.

The chain is built from TRBV6-5 and TRBJ2-7; D call uncertain. The CDR3 runs 15 residues. V gave up 0 bases and J gave up 8 bases, with 17 bases separating them. Germline V lookup: CDR1 MNHEY, CDR2 SVGAGI. For the CDR3, the DNA is TGTGCCAGCAGTTACTCCACGACTGGTCGGGTTCAGCAGTACTTC. Translating gives CASSYSTTGRVQQYF.